This T cell receptor beta chain was captured by sequencing in a study of beta chain features in type 1 diabetes. Every isolated RNA sample was fully reverse transcribed, so sequencing captured expressed TCRB transcripts. Generated by immunoSEQ multiplex PCR, the TCRdb table keeps only in-frame clones and is missing some. This table has 860,000 or so clones, roughly a sixth appearing once. This clone showed up just a few times. With 0 bases clipped from V and 3 bases from J, the junction kept 3 bases outside the gene matches. Germline V gene sequence: CDR1 SGHRS, CDR2 YFSETQ. The CDR3 loop spans 15 amino acids.

The TCR comes from a woman between 18 and 29 years old in good health. Sequencing was carried out using naive CD4+ T cells from blood. The chain couples TRBV5-1 to TRBJ2-7; TRBD1 agrees at 10 bases. The CDR3 DNA is TGCGCCAGCAGCTTGGGACAGGGGGCCAACTACGAGCAGTACTTC. It is translated as CASSLGQGANYEQYF.